A selection of T cell receptor beta chains follows, all from one sample in a study of blood T cell repertoires in COVID-19. The repertoire was sequenced with immunoSEQ multiplex PCR; TCRdb's copy has only in-frame clones and lacks some. The table has 180,000 or so clones, approximately 80% seen once. Specimen: PBMCs or T cells enriched from blood (not recorded which). The receptors come from a man aged 45-65 years who had recovered from COVID-19. CDR3s include the opening cysteine and the closing phenylalanine or tryptophan. Each record gives: D gene, J gene, V gene, clone size, CDR3 DNA, CDR3 protein. D genes are given only for firm matches. Clone size is given for some rows only: seen once, a few or many times, or a class if the clone is expanded.

>TRBD2|TRBJ2-7|TRBV6-5|.
TGTGCCAGCCTACTAGCGGGAGGGCCCTACGAGCAGTACTTC
CASLLAGGPYEQYF
>TRBD1|TRBJ2-7|TRBV19|.
TGTGCCAGTAGCCAGGGGGATGGTGAGCAGTACTTC
CASSQGDGEQYF
>TRBD2|TRBJ2-7|TRBV29-1|few
TGCAGCGTTGAGTTACCGGGACTAGCTCCTGACGAGCAGTACTTC
CSVELPGLAPDEQYF
>.|TRBJ2-1|TRBV29-1|.
TGCAGCGTTACCCCCACGGGGAACTACAATGAGCAGTTCTTC
CSVTPTGNYNEQFF
>.|TRBJ1-5|TRBV10-3|.
TGTGCCATCAGTGAGCCGAGATCAGGTACTAGCAATCAGCCCCAGCATTTT
CAISEPRSGTSNQPQHF
>.|TRBJ1-1|TRBV29-1|.
TGCAGCGTGGGGCCGGACGGGAACACTGAAGCTTTCTTT
CSVGPDGNTEAFF
>TRBD1|TRBJ1-2|TRBV7-9|.
TGTGCCAGCTGGACAGGGGGGGGCTACACCTTC
CASWTGGGYTF
>.|TRBJ2-5|TRBV5-4|.
TGTGCCAGCAGCTTGAGCGCACCAGAGACCCAGTACTTC
CASSLSAPETQYF
>TRBD1|TRBJ2-5|TRBV7-8|once
TGTGCCAGCAGCATAGGGGACAGGGGAGAAGAGACCCAGTACTTC
CASSIGDRGEETQYF
>TRBD2|TRBJ2-1|TRBV7-8|.
TGTGCCAGCAGCCTGGGACTAGCGGGAGGGATACGCTCCTACAATGAGCAGTTCTTC
CASSLGLAGGIRSYNEQFF